This passage covers 8 T cell receptor beta chains from one sample sequenced in a study of control samples from healthy donors and cancer patients. Some clones are missing from TCRdb's copy, which holds only in-frame ones; the method was immunoSEQ multiplex PCR. The sample comprises tens of thousands of clones, 88% of which are singletons, and about 40% rests with the top ten. Specimen: PBMCs. These receptors were collected from a middle-aged man with head and neck cancer.

The chain employs TRBV10-2 and TRBJ1-6; D call uncertain. Trimming left V 5 bases short and J 7 bases short, with 12 bases between. The CDR3 runs to 14 residues. CDR1 and CDR2 (germline): WSHSY, SAAADI. CDR3 residues: CASSPLGRNSPLHF. The CDR3 DNA reads as TGCGCCAGCAGTCCCCTCGGACGGAATTCACCCCTCCACTTT.

The V call is TRBV21-1, the J call TRBJ2-5; the D call of TRBD1 is as the table states it, not checked on the DNA. TRBV21-1 is a pseudogene locus. The CDR3 runs 16 residues. The CDR3 region is CASSPRQGVFKKTQYF. In DNA form, the CDR3 reads TGTGCCAGCAGCCCCCGACAGGGGGTCTTCAAGAAGACCCAGTACTTC.

The rearrangement links TRBV4-1 to TRBJ1-3, with D tentatively TRBD1 (6 bases). The CDR3 is 14 residues long. V lost 8 bases and J lost 4, with 15 bases in between. The V gene's germline CDR1 is MGHRA and CDR2 YSYEKL. The CDR3 here is CASGLTGSGNTIYF. The CDR3 DNA reads TGCGCCAGCGGACTTACAGGGTCCGGAAACACCATATATTTT.

The gene calls are TRBV5-1 and TRBJ1-1; a weak D match, TRBD1 (5 bases). This CDR3 comprises 16 residues. CDR1 and CDR2 from the germline V gene are SGHRS and YFSETQ. The V end lost 4 bases, the J end lost 4 bases, and 20 bases lay between the germline ends. The CDR3 is CASSALGTTEGTEAFF. The CDR3 DNA reads TGCGCCAGCAGCGCGTTGGGTACGACAGAAGGCACTGAAGCTTTCTTT.

The gene calls are TRBV19 and TRBJ2-2; TRBD1 matches at 7 bases. Germline-derived CDR1 and CDR2 are LNHDA and SQIVND (reference sequence). The CDR3 runs to 17 residues. V lost 0 bases and J lost 5; bases outside the gene matches: 9. This CDR3 is CASSIDSAGTETGELFF. The CDR3 region has the DNA TGTGCCAGTAGTATAGATTCCGCCGGGACAGAAACCGGGGAGCTGTTTTTT. The full variable domain, rest sourced from reference TRBV19 and TRBJ2-2, is DGGITQSPKYLFRKEGQNVTLSCEQNLNHDAMYWYRQDPGQGLRLIYYSQIVNDFQKGDIAEGYSVSREKKESFPLTVTSAQKNPTAFYLCASSIDSAGTETGELFFGEGSRLTVL.

The chain combines TRBV3-1 (or the pseudogene TRBV3-2) with TRBJ2-3; 12 positions match TRBD2. CDR1 LGHDT and CDR2 YNNKEL come from the germline V gene (reference sequence). V dropped 5 bases and J dropped 7; count of bases not matched to a gene: 16. CDR3 length equals 18 residues. The CDR3 reads CASSSRLAGAVGGNTQYF. The CDR3 DNA follows: TGTGCCAGCAGCTCAAGACTAGCGGGAGCCGTGGGGGGCAATACGCAGTATTTT.

The J gene is TRBJ2-2, the V gene TRBV6-5; D gene unclear. The germline V gene encodes CDR1 MNHEY and CDR2 SVGAGI. The CDR3 consists of 12 residues. V was clipped by 5 bases and J by 3 bases, with 4 bases between them. The DNA of the CDR3 is TGTGCCAGCAGTCAGGACACCGGGGAGCTGTTTTTT. Translated: CASSQDTGELFF.

This chain uses TRBV19 with TRBJ2-5; D gene ambiguous. V was cut by 1 base and J by 5 bases, with 8 bases left in between. The CDR3 contains 13 residues. Germline V gives CDR1 LNHDA, CDR2 SQIVND (reference sequence). For the CDR3, the DNA is TGTGCCAGTAGTATAGGACTCAGGGAGACCCAGTACTTC. Translation: CASSIGLRETQYF.